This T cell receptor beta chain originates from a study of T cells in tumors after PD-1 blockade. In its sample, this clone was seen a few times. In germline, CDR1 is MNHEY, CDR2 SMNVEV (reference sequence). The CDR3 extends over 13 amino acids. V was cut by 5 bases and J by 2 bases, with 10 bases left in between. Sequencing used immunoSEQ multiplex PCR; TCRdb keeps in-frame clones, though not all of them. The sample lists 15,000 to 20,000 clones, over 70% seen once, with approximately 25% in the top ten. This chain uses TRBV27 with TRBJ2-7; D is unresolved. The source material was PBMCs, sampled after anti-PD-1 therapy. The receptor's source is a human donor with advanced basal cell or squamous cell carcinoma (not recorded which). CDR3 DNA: TGTGCCAGCAGTCCCTTTGGACCCTACGAGCAGTACTTC. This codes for CASSPFGPYEQYF.